This is a list of T cell receptor beta chains from one sample in a study of T cell repertoires in cytomegalovirus infection. No antigen has been assigned to these receptors. A single record per CDR3 protein comes from TCRdb applying MiXCR to the reads. This sample has under 200,000 distinct CDR3 sequences; roughly 21% occur once, and the top ten carry under 30%. The material was CD8+ T cells from cultured PBMCs, obtained from culture after CMV antigen stimulation. The receptors derive from a human donor in good health (CMV status not recorded). Some clones in this sample may be carry-over from other donors' samples. CDR3s include the opening cysteine and the closing phenylalanine or tryptophan. A D gene is named only where the DNA matches it firmly. Rows give clone size only sometimes, using once, few, many, or a class for an expanded clone.

v_call: TRBV4-2
clone_size: -
j_call: TRBJ1-1
d_call: -
cdr3_aa: CASSQESEAFF
cdr3_nt: TGTGCCAGCAGCCAAGAATCCGAAGCTTTCTTT

v_call: TRBV6-1
clone_size: few
j_call: TRBJ1-2
d_call: -
cdr3_aa: CASTAGAGYTF
cdr3_nt: TGTGCCAGCACGGCAGGGGCTGGCTACACCTTC

v_call: TRBV6-6
clone_size: -
j_call: TRBJ2-7
d_call: -
cdr3_aa: CASITLVRGAYEQYF
cdr3_nt: TGTGCCAGCATCACCCTCGTTAGAGGAGCCTACGAGCAGTACTTC

v_call: TRBV14
clone_size: once
j_call: TRBJ1-6
d_call: -
cdr3_aa: CASSQDQERRSPLHF
cdr3_nt: TGTGCCAGCAGCCAAGATCAGGAACGTCGTTCACCCCTCCACTTT

v_call: TRBV7-2
clone_size: -
j_call: TRBJ2-3
d_call: TRBD1
cdr3_aa: CASSYRGRESTDTQYF
cdr3_nt: TGTGCCAGCAGTTACAGGGGGCGCGAGTCCACAGATACGCAGTATTTT

v_call: TRBV7-8
clone_size: few
j_call: TRBJ1-1
d_call: -
cdr3_aa: CASSPEFFGENTEAFF
cdr3_nt: TGTGCCAGCAGCCCCGAGTTTTTTGGGGAAAACACTGAAGCTTTCTTT

v_call: TRBV6-1
clone_size: -
j_call: TRBJ2-7
d_call: TRBD1
cdr3_aa: CASSDGPAMAGGASYEQYF
cdr3_nt: TGTGCCAGCAGTGATGGGCCTGCCATGGCAGGGGGCGCCTCCTACGAGCAGTACTTC

v_call: TRBV27
clone_size: -
j_call: TRBJ1-4
d_call: -
cdr3_aa: CASSLNGRRGEKLFF
cdr3_nt: TGTGCCAGCAGTTTAAACGGCCGAAGGGGTGAAAAACTGTTTTTT

v_call: TRBV12-3/TRBV12-4
clone_size: -
j_call: TRBJ2-7
d_call: -
cdr3_aa: CASSSPDAYEQYF
cdr3_nt: TGTGCCAGCAGTTCCCCGGACGCCTACGAGCAGTACTTC

v_call: TRBV7-6
clone_size: few
j_call: TRBJ2-7
d_call: -
cdr3_aa: CASSLGSNEQYF
cdr3_nt: TGTGCCAGCAGCTTGGGGAGCAACGAGCAGTACTTC

v_call: TRBV6-2/TRBV6-3
clone_size: -
j_call: TRBJ2-5
d_call: TRBD1
cdr3_aa: CASSYRDSADHF
cdr3_nt: TGTGCCAGCAGTTACCGGGACAGCGCGGATCACTTC

v_call: TRBV6-6
clone_size: -
j_call: TRBJ2-1
d_call: TRBD2
cdr3_aa: CASRERGAPYNEQFF
cdr3_nt: TGTGCCAGCAGGGAGCGGGGAGCCCCCTACAATGAGCAGTTCTTC

v_call: TRBV2
clone_size: many
j_call: TRBJ2-1
d_call: -
cdr3_aa: CASMGRGRAFF
cdr3_nt: TGTGCCAGCATGGGGCGGGGACGGGCGTTCTTC

v_call: TRBV7-6
clone_size: -
j_call: TRBJ2-2
d_call: -
cdr3_aa: CASSLNRGKTNTGELFF
cdr3_nt: TGTGCCAGCAGCTTAAACCGCGGCAAGACGAACACCGGGGAGCTGTTTTTT

v_call: TRBV7-6
clone_size: -
j_call: TRBJ1-1
d_call: -
cdr3_aa: CASSSPPAAISMNTEAFF
cdr3_nt: TGTGCCAGCAGCTCTCCACCCGCCGCCATTAGTATGAACACTGAAGCTTTCTTT

v_call: TRBV27
clone_size: -
j_call: TRBJ1-1
d_call: -
cdr3_aa: CASSFGQVNTEAFF
cdr3_nt: TGTGCCAGCAGTTTCGGGCAGGTGAACACTGAAGCTTTCTTT

v_call: TRBV12-3/TRBV12-4
clone_size: -
j_call: TRBJ1-2
d_call: -
cdr3_aa: CASSFSLHGDGYTF
cdr3_nt: TGTGCCAGCAGTTTTTCACTCCACGGGGATGGCTACACCTTC

v_call: TRBV2
clone_size: few
j_call: TRBJ2-4
d_call: -
cdr3_aa: CASSATVNIQYF
cdr3_nt: TGTGCCAGCAGTGCTACAGTTAACATTCAGTACTTC

v_call: TRBV28
clone_size: few
j_call: TRBJ1-2
d_call: -
cdr3_aa: CASSSAGGNGYTF
cdr3_nt: TGTGCCAGCAGTTCGGCAGGAGGTAACGGCTACACCTTC

v_call: TRBV12-3/TRBV12-4
clone_size: many
j_call: TRBJ2-3
d_call: TRBD1
cdr3_aa: CASSTGQGVTDTQYF
cdr3_nt: TGTGCCAGCAGCACCGGACAGGGAGTTACAGATACGCAGTATTTT

v_call: TRBV7-2
clone_size: -
j_call: TRBJ1-6
d_call: -
cdr3_aa: CASSLSLRTNNSPLHF
cdr3_nt: TGTGCCAGCAGCTTATCTCTGAGGACAAATAATTCACCCCTCCACTTT

v_call: TRBV12-3/TRBV12-4
clone_size: -
j_call: TRBJ2-1
d_call: -
cdr3_aa: CASTGQGPYNEQFF
cdr3_nt: TGTGCCAGCACCGGACAAGGCCCTTACAATGAGCAGTTCTTC

v_call: TRBV27
clone_size: few
j_call: TRBJ2-1
d_call: -
cdr3_aa: CASRAGQAYNEQFF
cdr3_nt: TGTGCCAGCAGAGCGGGACAGGCGTACAATGAGCAGTTCTTC

v_call: TRBV7-2
clone_size: few
j_call: TRBJ2-7
d_call: -
cdr3_aa: CASSYRQANSYEQYF
cdr3_nt: TGTGCCAGCAGCTACCGACAGGCCAACTCCTACGAGCAGTACTTC

v_call: TRBV30
clone_size: once
j_call: TRBJ2-3
d_call: -
cdr3_aa: CAWSGSTSTDTQYF
cdr3_nt: TGTGCCTGGAGTGGATCTACTAGCACAGATACGCAGTATTTT

v_call: TRBV7-2
clone_size: few
j_call: TRBJ1-5
d_call: -
cdr3_aa: CASSLARWGSGNQPQHF
cdr3_nt: TGTGCCAGCAGCTTAGCGCGGTGGGGCTCAGGCAATCAGCCCCAGCATTTT

v_call: TRBV6-5
clone_size: once
j_call: TRBJ2-5
d_call: TRBD1
cdr3_aa: CASSYGTEYQETQYF
cdr3_nt: TGTGCCAGCAGTTACGGGACAGAATACCAAGAGACCCAGTACTTC

v_call: TRBV12-3/TRBV12-4
clone_size: few
j_call: TRBJ1-5
d_call: TRBD1
cdr3_aa: CASSFNLGTGDQPQHF
cdr3_nt: TGTGCCAGCAGTTTCAACCTTGGGACAGGAGATCAGCCCCAGCATTTT

v_call: TRBV10-3
clone_size: few
j_call: TRBJ2-4
d_call: -
cdr3_aa: CAISPSEGVAKNIQYF
cdr3_nt: TGTGCCATCAGCCCGTCCGAGGGCGTAGCCAAAAACATTCAGTACTTC

v_call: TRBV7-9
clone_size: many
j_call: TRBJ1-2
d_call: -
cdr3_aa: CASSSSDRPYGYTF
cdr3_nt: TGTGCCAGCAGCTCCTCCGACAGGCCCTATGGCTACACCTTC

v_call: TRBV9
clone_size: -
j_call: TRBJ1-1
d_call: TRBD1
cdr3_aa: CASSDTGGPGTEAFF
cdr3_nt: TGTGCCAGCAGCGACACAGGGGGCCCAGGAACTGAAGCTTTCTTT

v_call: TRBV7-6
clone_size: -
j_call: TRBJ2-7
d_call: TRBD1
cdr3_aa: CASSPGTGARHEQYF
cdr3_nt: TGTGCCAGCAGCCCCGGGACAGGGGCGCGGCACGAGCAGTACTTC

v_call: TRBV4-1
clone_size: few
j_call: TRBJ2-5
d_call: TRBD1
cdr3_aa: CASSQVLKGALRETQYF
cdr3_nt: TGCGCCAGCAGCCAAGTTTTGAAGGGGGCGTTAAGAGAGACCCAGTACTTC

v_call: TRBV7-3
clone_size: -
j_call: TRBJ2-3
d_call: -
cdr3_aa: CASSYPGGTADTQYF
cdr3_nt: TGTGCCAGCAGCTACCCCGGCGGGACGGCAGATACGCAGTATTTT

v_call: TRBV7-9
clone_size: -
j_call: TRBJ2-7
d_call: TRBD2
cdr3_aa: CASSQVAGESSEQYF
cdr3_nt: TGTGCCAGCAGCCAAGTGGCGGGAGAATCCTCCGAGCAGTACTTC

v_call: TRBV7-9
clone_size: few
j_call: TRBJ2-3
d_call: -
cdr3_aa: CASSLAGGILTDTQYF
cdr3_nt: TGTGCCAGCAGCTTAGCGGGCGGGATCCTCACAGATACGCAGTATTTT

v_call: TRBV2
clone_size: -
j_call: TRBJ2-5
d_call: -
cdr3_aa: CASSEAGGTETQYF
cdr3_nt: TGTGCCAGCAGTGAAGCGGGGGGTACAGAGACCCAGTACTTC

v_call: TRBV7-2
clone_size: -
j_call: TRBJ2-1
d_call: TRBD2
cdr3_aa: CASSLASGGAPNEQFF
cdr3_nt: TGTGCCAGCAGCTTGGCTAGCGGGGGGGCACCCAATGAGCAGTTCTTC

v_call: TRBV2
clone_size: few
j_call: TRBJ2-7
d_call: TRBD1
cdr3_aa: CASSERDSYTYEQYF
cdr3_nt: TGTGCCAGCAGTGAAAGGGACAGTTATACCTACGAGCAGTACTTC

v_call: TRBV28
clone_size: -
j_call: TRBJ2-1
d_call: -
cdr3_aa: CASSLNPKQGQNEQFF
cdr3_nt: TGTGCCAGCAGTTTAAACCCCAAACAGGGTCAGAATGAGCAGTTCTTC

v_call: TRBV6-5
clone_size: -
j_call: TRBJ1-1
d_call: -
cdr3_aa: CASSYSMGDSDTEAFF
cdr3_nt: TGTGCCAGCAGTTACTCGATGGGGGATTCGGACACTGAAGCTTTCTTT

v_call: TRBV4-2
clone_size: -
j_call: TRBJ2-7
d_call: -
cdr3_aa: CASSQEHLSSEQYF
cdr3_nt: TGTGCCAGCAGCCAAGAACACCTCTCGTCCGAGCAGTACTTC

v_call: TRBV30
clone_size: -
j_call: TRBJ1-5
d_call: -
cdr3_aa: CAWTPGPGGQPQHF
cdr3_nt: TGTGCCTGGACTCCGGGACCGGGCGGTCAGCCCCAGCATTTT

v_call: TRBV27
clone_size: -
j_call: TRBJ1-1
d_call: -
cdr3_aa: CASSLGPDTEAFF
cdr3_nt: TGTGCCAGCAGTTTAGGCCCGGACACTGAAGCTTTCTTT

v_call: TRBV7-2
clone_size: -
j_call: TRBJ2-1
d_call: TRBD2
cdr3_aa: CASSLPLRTSGGAKAEQFF
cdr3_nt: TGTGCCAGCAGCTTACCGCTTCGGACTAGCGGGGGGGCCAAAGCTGAGCAGTTCTTC

v_call: TRBV7-2
clone_size: many
j_call: TRBJ2-5
d_call: TRBD2
cdr3_aa: CASSLGLAGTSKETQYF
cdr3_nt: TGTGCCAGCAGCTTAGGGCTAGCGGGGACTTCCAAGGAGACCCAGTACTTC

v_call: TRBV6-5
clone_size: few
j_call: TRBJ2-7
d_call: TRBD2
cdr3_aa: CASRGGAGYEQYF
cdr3_nt: TGTGCCAGCCGGGGAGGGGCTGGTTACGAGCAGTACTTC

v_call: TRBV7-8
clone_size: few
j_call: TRBJ1-2
d_call: TRBD1
cdr3_aa: CASSFGRQGANYGYTF
cdr3_nt: TGTGCCAGCAGCTTCGGCCGACAGGGTGCTAACTATGGCTACACCTTC